This TCR beta chain was sequenced during a study of response to subunit inactivated influenza vaccine. TCRdb independently ran MiXCR on the RT-PCR reads; one entry per CDR3 protein. This repertoire shows approximately 480,000 distinct CDR3 sequences, approximately 11% found once; its top ten account for 10% to 15%. The CDR3 extends over 16 amino acids. Germline loops: CDR1 MNHNS, CDR2 SASEGT. Trimming at V came to 5 bases and at J to 2 bases, leaving 5 bases not matched to a gene. This clonotype was recorded at least ten times. The receptor comes from a man in his forties or fifties who received an inactivated influenza vaccine. This chain joins TRBV6-1 and TRBJ2-4, with 11 positions matching TRBD2. Sequencing was performed on PBMCs from blood, taken 40 to 50 days after vaccination. This CDR3 is CASSLTSGGSKNIQYF. The DNA for the CDR3 is TGTGCCAGCAGTCTAACTAGCGGGGGTTCCAAAAACATTCAGTACTTC.